This T cell receptor beta chain originates from a study of vaccination effects on CD4 cells after COVID-19. The CDR3 spans 15 residues. Per germline, CDR1 MDHEN and CDR2 SYDVKM. V was pared by 6 bases and J by 6 bases, with 9 bases of the junction left unmatched. ViraFEST expansion of antigen-specific CD4+ T cells with viral peptide pools preceded sequencing. Researchers isolated CD4+ T cells once ten to eleven days of culture had elapsed. Participants were given two doses of BNT162b2 or mRNA-1273 vaccine. Assay used: immunoSEQ multiplex PCR; TCRdb lists only in-frame clones, some missing. The data hold 30,000 or so clones, with approximately 71% observed a single time. With respect to this clone: Antigen specificity is unknown.

V usage is TRBV28 and J usage is TRBJ1-5, with 9 bases fitting TRBD1. This sequence originates from a human donor who received a COVID-19 vaccine. Sequenced here: CD4+ T cells from PBMCs cultured with HCoV-NL63 spike peptides, sampled after COVID-19 vaccination. The CDR3, as DNA: TGTGCCAGCAGAACATTCGGACAGGGGATTCAGCCCCAGCATTTT. Translation: CASRTFGQGIQPQHF.